The T cell receptor beta chain under discussion was sequenced for a study of control samples from healthy donors and cancer patients. Germline lookup yields CDR1 MNHNY and CDR2 SVGAGI (reference sequence). Trimming left V 7 bases short and J 0 bases short, with 15 bases between. The CDR3 totals 15 residues. The table came from immunoSEQ multiplex PCR; TCRdb's copy has only in-frame clones and leaves some out. This sample has 50,000 to 70,000 clones, with 70% to 90% found just once. The source of this sequence is a man over 45 in good health. The genes are TRBV6-6 and TRBJ1-2; the D gene is possibly TRBD1 (5 bases). Material for sequencing was blood. The CDR3 spells CASTLRQGSNYGYTF. The CDR3 nucleotides read TGTGCCAGCACCTTACGGCAGGGTTCTAACTATGGCTACACCTTC.